Listed below are T cell receptor beta chains from one sample, sequenced in a study of Ad26.COV2.S vaccination and SARS-CoV-2 variants. TCRdb's copy holds only in-frame clones and misses some; the assay was immunoSEQ multiplex PCR. Of around 300,000 clones in the sample, about 85% were seen once. The sequenced sample was peripheral blood, obtained in a trial of Ad26.COV2.S vaccine versus placebo. These receptors all come from a person aged 18-65 years who received the Ad26.COV2.S COVID-19 vaccine or a placebo. CDR3s include the opening cysteine and the closing phenylalanine or tryptophan. The D gene is left open where the match is weak. Size is stated for part of the rows, as once, few or many counts, or as a class when the clone is expanded.

TRBD2,NA,TRBJ2-5,TRBV7-2,CASSPSGGTGETQYF,TGTGCCAGCAGCCCCTCGGGGGGGACGGGAGAGACCCAGTACTTC
TRBD2,NA,TRBJ2-2,TRBV5-1,CASSPPGTSGSGELFF,TGCGCCAGCAGCCCCCCCGGGACTAGCGGGAGCGGGGAGCTGTTTTTT
TRBD2,once,TRBJ2-7,TRBV20-1,CSASPGTSFPYEQYF,TGCAGTGCTAGTCCCGGGACTAGCTTCCCCTACGAGCAGTACTTC
NA,NA,TRBJ1-6,TRBV5-4,CASSEQGSRSPLHF,TGTGCCAGCAGTGAGCAGGGGTCGAGATCACCCCTCCACTTT
NA,NA,TRBJ2-7,TRBV7-9,CASTLLGQGIDEQYF,TGTGCCAGCACCCTTTTGGGGCAGGGTATCGACGAGCAGTACTTC
TRBD2,NA,TRBJ2-3,TRBV5-4,CASSFRLAGGSTDTQYF,TGTGCCAGCAGCTTTCGACTAGCGGGGGGATCCACAGATACGCAGTATTTT
NA,NA,TRBJ2-3,TRBV3-1/TRBV3-2,CASSPLTGTSTDTQYF,TGTGCCAGCAGCCCCTTGACAGGCACTAGCACAGATACGCAGTATTTT
NA,NA,TRBJ1-2,TRBV28,CASSTGMINYGYTF,TGTGCCAGCAGTACAGGGATGATAAACTATGGCTACACCTTC
TRBD1,NA,TRBJ1-1,TRBV5-6,CASSRAPTGGRNTEAFF,TGTGCCAGCAGCCGGGCTCCCACAGGGGGCAGGAACACTGAAGCTTTCTTT
NA,NA,TRBJ2-1,TRBV28,CAIEPGQANNEQFF,TGTGCCATCGAGCCGGGACAAGCGAACAATGAGCAGTTCTTC
NA,NA,TRBJ2-1,TRBV5-1,CASSSSVSSYNEQFF,TGCGCCAGCAGCTCCTCGGTAAGCTCCTACAATGAGCAGTTCTTC
NA,NA,TRBJ1-1,TRBV30,CAWSRQQNTEAFF,TGTGCCTGGAGCCGGCAGCAGAACACTGAAGCTTTCTTT
TRBD1,NA,TRBJ1-4,TRBV27,CASRRPGQGAVGEKLFF,TGTGCCAGCAGACGACCGGGACAGGGGGCCGTTGGGGAGAAACTGTTTTTT
NA,few,TRBJ1-1,TRBV9,CASSVGQRNTEAFF,TGTGCCAGCAGCGTAGGGCAGAGGAACACTGAAGCTTTCTTT
NA,NA,TRBJ1-1,TRBV7-6,CASSLPAGEGSTEAFF,TGTGCCAGCAGCTTACCCGCCGGAGAGGGAAGCACTGAAGCTTTCTTT
TRBD2,NA,TRBJ2-2,TRBV9,CASSVTSGSPTGELFF,TGTGCCAGCAGCGTTACTAGCGGGTCTCCAACCGGGGAGCTGTTTTTT
NA,NA,TRBJ2-1,TRBV4-2,CASSQDGSGRGTQFF,TGTGCCAGCAGCCAAGATGGATCAGGGAGGGGGACTCAGTTCTTC